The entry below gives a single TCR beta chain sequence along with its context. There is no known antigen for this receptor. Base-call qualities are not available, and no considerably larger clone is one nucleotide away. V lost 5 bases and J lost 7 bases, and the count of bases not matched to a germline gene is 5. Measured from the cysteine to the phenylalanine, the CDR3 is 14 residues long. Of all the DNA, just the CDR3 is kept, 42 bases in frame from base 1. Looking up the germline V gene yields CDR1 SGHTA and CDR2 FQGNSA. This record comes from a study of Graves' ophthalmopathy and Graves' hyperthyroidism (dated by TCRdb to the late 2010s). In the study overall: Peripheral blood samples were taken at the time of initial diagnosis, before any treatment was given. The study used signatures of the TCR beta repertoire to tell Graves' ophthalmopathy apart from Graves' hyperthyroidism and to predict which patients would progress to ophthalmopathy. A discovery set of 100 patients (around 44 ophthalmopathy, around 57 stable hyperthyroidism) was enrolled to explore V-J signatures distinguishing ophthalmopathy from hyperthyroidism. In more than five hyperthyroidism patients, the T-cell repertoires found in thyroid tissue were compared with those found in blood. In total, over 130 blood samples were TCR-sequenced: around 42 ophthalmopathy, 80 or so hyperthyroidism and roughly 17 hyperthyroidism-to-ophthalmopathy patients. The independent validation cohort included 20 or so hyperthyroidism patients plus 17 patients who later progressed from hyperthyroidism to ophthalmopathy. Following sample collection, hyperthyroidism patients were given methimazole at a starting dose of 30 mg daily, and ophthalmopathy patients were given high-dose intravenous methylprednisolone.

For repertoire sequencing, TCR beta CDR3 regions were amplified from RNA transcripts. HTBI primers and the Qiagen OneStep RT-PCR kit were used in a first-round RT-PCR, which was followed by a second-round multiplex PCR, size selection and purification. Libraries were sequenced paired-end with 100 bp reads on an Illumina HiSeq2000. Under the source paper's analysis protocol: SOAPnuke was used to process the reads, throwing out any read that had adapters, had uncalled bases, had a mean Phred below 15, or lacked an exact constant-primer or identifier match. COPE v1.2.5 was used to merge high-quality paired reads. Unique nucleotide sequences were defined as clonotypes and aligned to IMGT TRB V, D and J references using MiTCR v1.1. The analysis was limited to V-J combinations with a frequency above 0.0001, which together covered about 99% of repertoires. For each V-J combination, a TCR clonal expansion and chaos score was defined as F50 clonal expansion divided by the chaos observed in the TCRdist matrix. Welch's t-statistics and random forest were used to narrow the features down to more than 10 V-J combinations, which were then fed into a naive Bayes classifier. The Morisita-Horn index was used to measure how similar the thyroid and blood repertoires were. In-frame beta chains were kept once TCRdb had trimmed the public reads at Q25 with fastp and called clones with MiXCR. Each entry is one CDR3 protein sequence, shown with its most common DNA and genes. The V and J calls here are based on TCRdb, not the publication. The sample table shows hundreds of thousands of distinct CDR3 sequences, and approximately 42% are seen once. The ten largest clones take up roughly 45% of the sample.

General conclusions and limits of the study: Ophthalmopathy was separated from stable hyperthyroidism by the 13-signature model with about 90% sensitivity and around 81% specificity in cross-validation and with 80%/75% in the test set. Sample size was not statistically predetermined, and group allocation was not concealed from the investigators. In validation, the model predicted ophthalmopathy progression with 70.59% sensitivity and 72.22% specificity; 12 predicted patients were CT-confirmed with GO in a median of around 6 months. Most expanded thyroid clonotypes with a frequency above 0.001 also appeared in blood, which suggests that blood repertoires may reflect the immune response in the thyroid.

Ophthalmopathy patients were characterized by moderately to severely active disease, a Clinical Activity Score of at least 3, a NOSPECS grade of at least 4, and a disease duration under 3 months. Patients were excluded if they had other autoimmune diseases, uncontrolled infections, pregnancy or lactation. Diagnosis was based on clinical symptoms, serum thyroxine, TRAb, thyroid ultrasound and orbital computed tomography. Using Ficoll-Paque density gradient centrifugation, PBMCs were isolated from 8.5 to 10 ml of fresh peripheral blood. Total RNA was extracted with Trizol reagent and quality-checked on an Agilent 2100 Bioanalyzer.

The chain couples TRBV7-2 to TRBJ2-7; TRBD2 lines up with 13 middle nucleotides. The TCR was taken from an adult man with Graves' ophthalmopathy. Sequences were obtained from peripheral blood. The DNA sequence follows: TGTGCCAGCAGCCGGACTAGCGGGAGCGTAGAGCAGTACTTC. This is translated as CASSRTSGSVEQYF.